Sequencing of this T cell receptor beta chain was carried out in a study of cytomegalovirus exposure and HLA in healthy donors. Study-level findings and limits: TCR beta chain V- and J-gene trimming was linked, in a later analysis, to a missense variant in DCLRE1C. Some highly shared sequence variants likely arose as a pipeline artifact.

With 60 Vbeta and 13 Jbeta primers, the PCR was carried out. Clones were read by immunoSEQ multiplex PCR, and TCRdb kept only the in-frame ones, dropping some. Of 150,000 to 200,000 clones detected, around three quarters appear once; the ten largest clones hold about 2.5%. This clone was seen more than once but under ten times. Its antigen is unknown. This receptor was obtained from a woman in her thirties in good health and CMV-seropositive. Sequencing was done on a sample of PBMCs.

As DNA, the CDR3 is TGTGCCAGCAGTTTAGACAGGGGGAATCAAGAGACCCAGTACTTC. Its translation is CASSLDRGNQETQYF. The V call is TRBV27, the J call TRBJ2-5, with 9 bases that match TRBD1. The germline V gene has CDR1 MNHEY and CDR2 SMNVEV (reference sequence). The CDR3 is 15 residues long. Trimming at V came to 2 bases and at J to 2 bases, leaving 3 bases not matched to a gene.